These 26 T cell receptor beta chains originate from one sample sequenced in a study of T cells in Graves' hyperthyroidism and ophthalmopathy. From RNA transcripts, TCR beta CDR3 regions were amplified. The TCR CDR3 was amplified in a first-round RT-PCR using the HTBI primer set. TCRdb ran MiXCR on the multiplex PCR reads and lists one entry per CDR3 protein. The data hold around 250,000 distinct CDR3 sequences, with approximately 14% observed a single time. The sequenced sample was blood. These receptors all stem from a woman in her thirties or forties with Graves' hyperthyroidism that later progressed to Graves' ophthalmopathy.

This clonotype came up many times. The V and J genes are TRBV2 and TRBJ1-3, with unresolved D. The length of the CDR3 is 12 residues. Trimming cost V 6 bases and J 4 bases, with 7 bases left between them. CDR1 SNHLY and CDR2 FYNNEI come from the germline V gene. In nucleotides, the CDR3 is TGTGCCAGCAGCTCGGACGGAAACACCATATATTTT. It translates to CASSSDGNTIYF.

This clonotype was counted ten times or more. The gene calls are TRBV18 and TRBJ1-1, with no clear D. The germline CDR1 and CDR2 sequences are KGHSH and LQKENI. The V end lost 1 base, the J end lost 1 base, and 4 bases lay between the germline ends. CDR3 length: 13 residues. The CDR3 protein is CASSPHKNTEAFF. The CDR3 DNA follows: TGTGCCAGCTCACCACATAAGAACACTGAAGCTTTCTTT.

The chain is built from TRBV20-1 and TRBJ2-2, with 10 bases matching TRBD2. J gave up 2 bases and V 1 base, and 1 base lay outside the gene matches. Per germline, CDR1 DFQATT and CDR2 SNEGSKA (reference sequence). There are 15 residues in the CDR3. The CDR3: CSARVAGGNTGELFF. In DNA form, the CDR3 reads TGCAGTGCTAGAGTAGCGGGAGGCAACACCGGGGAGCTGTTTTTT.

This clonotype was detected ten times or more. V is TRBV6-1 and J is TRBJ2-1; TRBD2 aligns across 14 bases. The junction had 5 bases not matched to a gene; V was cut back by 0 bases and J by 7 bases. Germline values: CDR1 MNHNS, CDR2 SASEGT. There are 17 residues in the CDR3. CDR3 DNA: TGTGCCAGCAGTGAAGCCCCGGGACTAGCGGGAGCAAATGAGCAGTTCTTC. It encodes CASSEAPGLAGANEQFF.

This clonotype showed up many times. The chain combines TRBV12-3 or TRBV12-4 with TRBJ2-7; 15 bases are shared with TRBD2. This CDR3 has 18 amino acids. J lost 3 bases, V lost 3 bases, and 9 bases had no gene match. DNA for the CDR3: TGTGCCAGCAGTTTCGGAGGACTAGCGGGAGGGAATCGCTACGAGCAGTACTTC. It specifies CASSFGGLAGGNRYEQYF.

This clonotype was seen many times. The chain has TRBV28 and TRBJ1-1; D remains ambiguous. CDR1 and CDR2 (germline): MDHEN, SYDVKM. Trimming took 5 bases from V and 1 from J, leaving 8 bases between them. The CDR3 consists of 13 residues. The CDR3 loop reads CASSTGPNTEAFF. The CDR3 DNA reads as TGTGCCAGCAGTACCGGGCCGAACACTGAAGCTTTCTTT. Looking up the rest from reference TRBV28 and TRBJ1-1 gives the full variable domain: DVKVTQSSRYLVKRTGEKVFLECVQDMDHENMFWYRQDPGLGLRLIYFSYDVKMKEKGDIPEGYSVSREKKERFSLILESASTNQTSMYLCASSTGPNTEAFFGQGTRLTVV.

This clonotype came up many times. The chain joins TRBV3-1 to TRBJ2-1; possible D gene TRBD1, 6 bases. The CDR3 is made up of 14 amino acids. The V end lost 4 bases, the J end lost 10 bases, and 17 bases lay between the germline ends. The germline V gene encodes CDR1 LGHDT and CDR2 YNNKEL (reference sequence). This CDR3 is CASSPGTPNVEQFF. The DNA for the CDR3 is TGTGCCAGCAGCCCCGGGACACCCAACGTGGAGCAGTTCTTC.

In its sample, this clonotype was seen a few times. The chain recombines TRBV6-1 with TRBJ1-5; D call uncertain. Trimming cost V 6 bases and J 5 bases, with 11 bases left between them. The CDR3 is 13 residues long. Per the germline V gene, CDR1 is MNHNS and CDR2 is SASEGT. The CDR3 sequence is CASSHGGHQPQHF. In DNA form, the CDR3 reads TGTGCCAGCAGCCATGGAGGGCATCAGCCCCAGCATTTT.

This clonotype was found many times. The chain employs TRBV20-1 and TRBJ2-1, with 11 bases identical to TRBD2. Germline trimming cut 5 bases from V and 9 bases from J; bases unmatched to any gene: 21. Germline loops: CDR1 DFQATT, CDR2 SNEGSKA (reference sequence). The CDR3 totals 18 residues. Here the CDR3 DNA reads TGCAGTGCTGCGCCGACCTCTTGGGCGCTAGCGGGGGGTGGTGAGCAGTTCTTC. Translating it yields CSAAPTSWALAGGGEQFF.

This clonotype was seen many times. V gene TRBV5-1 combines with J gene TRBJ2-7, with D possibly being TRBD1 or TRBD2 (5 bases each). CDR1 is SGHRS, CDR2 YFSETQ, per germline. This CDR3 region has 16 residues. V lost 0 bases and J 0 bases, leaving 13 bases between the germline ends. CDR3 residues: CASSLGAGSSSYEQYF. The CDR3 coding sequence is TGCGCCAGCAGCTTGGGGGCAGGGAGTAGCTCCTACGAGCAGTACTTC.

This clonotype was seen more than once but under ten times. DNA for the CDR3: TGTGCCAGCTCACCGAATAAAAATTCCAGGGGGCTCATGAACACTGAAGCTTTCTTT. It yields the protein CASSPNKNSRGLMNTEAFF. The V and J genes are TRBV18 and TRBJ1-1, with 8 bases aligning to TRBD1. CDR1 and CDR2 from the germline V gene are KGHSH and LQKENI. The CDR3 loop spans 19 amino acids. V lost 3 bases and J lost 0; bases outside the gene matches: 15.

This clonotype was detected ten times or more. The DNA of the CDR3 is TGTGCCAGCAGTTACACCAGGGCTCTAAGGGAGACCCAGTACTTC. The encoded protein is CASSYTRALRETQYF. The chain links TRBV6-5 to TRBJ2-5, with D perhaps matching TRBD1 (5 bases). Germline lookup yields CDR1 MNHEY and CDR2 SVGAGI. The CDR3 has 15 amino acids. The V and J ends lost 2 bases and 5 bases respectively, with 15 bases between them.

This clonotype has ten or more counts. The chain carries TRBV3-1 and TRBJ2-5; tentatively, D is TRBD2 (5 bases). The CDR3 sequence is 15 residues long. Germline-derived CDR1 and CDR2 are LGHDT and YNNKEL (reference sequence). The V end lost 0 bases, the J end lost 5 bases, and 13 bases lay between the germline ends. The CDR3 sequence: CASSQDVEGSETQYF. The CDR3 DNA is TGTGCCAGCAGCCAAGATGTCGAGGGTTCTGAGACCCAGTACTTC.

The chain is built from TRBV28 and TRBJ1-1; 7 nucleotides agree with TRBD1. CDR3 length: 16 residues. Per germline, CDR1 MDHEN and CDR2 SYDVKM. Germline trimming cut 5 bases from V and 0 bases from J; bases unmatched to any gene: 9. The CDR3 nucleotides read TGTGCCAGCAGTGGAGAGGGGGCTCGGATGAACACTGAAGCTTTCTTT. Its protein is CASSGEGARMNTEAFF.

There are many counts of this clonotype. The chain couples TRBV6-1 to TRBJ2-3; D remains ambiguous. The germline gives CDR1 MNHNS, CDR2 SASEGT. The CDR3 is 12 residues long. Trimming removed 6 bases at V and 6 bases at J, with 10 bases between. CDR3 amino acids: CASRERWDTQYF. The CDR3, as DNA: TGTGCCAGCAGGGAGAGATGGGATACGCAGTATTTT.

This clonotype was counted ten times or more. V usage is TRBV15 and J usage is TRBJ2-1; perhaps D is TRBD1 or TRBD2 (5 bases each). CDR1 is LNHNV and CDR2 is YYDKDF in the germline V gene (reference sequence). The CDR3 covers 15 residues. V was trimmed by 6 bases and J by 6 bases, leaving 18 bases between them. The CDR3, as DNA: TGTGCCACCAGTTCCGGGACGCCCCTGGGCAATGAGCAGTTCTTC. Translated: CATSSGTPLGNEQFF.

In its sample, this clonotype was seen many times. The rearrangement uses TRBV20-1 and TRBJ2-2; D is undetermined. Trimming removed 0 bases from V and 3 bases from J, with 11 bases in between. The V gene's germline CDR1 is DFQATT and CDR2 SNEGSKA (reference sequence). The CDR3 runs to 15 residues. The CDR3 loop reads CSARDLPRDTGELFF. The CDR3 coding sequence is TGCAGTGCTAGAGATCTCCCTCGAGACACCGGGGAGCTGTTTTTT.

This clonotype has a count of ten or more. The rearrangement joins TRBV20-1 to TRBJ2-5; possibly TRBD2 for D (6 bases). The CDR3 has 13 residues. With 6 bases removed from V and 2 bases from J, the gap between germline ends came to 13 bases. Germline lookup yields CDR1 DFQATT and CDR2 SNEGSKA (reference sequence). This CDR3 reads CSAGGSDQETQYF. The CDR3 nucleotides are TGCAGTGCGGGGGGTAGCGATCAAGAGACCCAGTACTTC.

This clonotype was seen only a few times. The chain combines TRBV6-1 with TRBJ2-1, with 7 bases lining up with TRBD2. J lost 4 bases, V lost 7 bases, and 10 bases had no gene match. The CDR3 has 15 amino acids. The V gene's germline CDR1 is MNHNS and CDR2 SASEGT. CDR3 DNA sequence: TGTGCCAGCAAAGACCCGGGAGGCAAGTACAATGAGCAGTTCTTC. Translation gives CASKDPGGKYNEQFF.

This clonotype was recorded only once. Given a much more abundant clone one base away, this may be a read error. The chain links TRBV7-8 to TRBJ2-7; D unresolved. CDR1 is SGHVS and CDR2 is FQNEAQ in the germline V gene. This CDR3 region has 14 residues. The CDR3: CASSSLGKPYGQYF. As DNA, the CDR3 is TGTGCCAGCAGCTCCCTTGGGAAACCCTACGGGCAGTACTTC.

There are many counts of this clonotype. This chain connects TRBV7-2 to TRBJ1-4, with 7 positions matching TRBD1. After removal of 6 bases from V and 7 bases from J, the junction contained 8 bases not matched to a gene. The germline CDR1 and CDR2 sequences are SGHTA and FQGNSA. The CDR3 covers 14 residues. In nucleotides, the CDR3 is TGTGCCAGCAGAGATGACAGGGTGATTGAAAAACTGTTTTTT. Protein product: CASRDDRVIEKLFF.

This clonotype has more than one count but fewer than ten. Possible read error: a much larger clone is one base away. V usage is TRBV5-1 and J usage is TRBJ1-1; the D is unclear. The CDR3 is 13 residues long. From germline, CDR1 is SGHRS and CDR2 YFSETQ. CDR3 DNA: TGCGCCACCTCGAGGGCCCTGAAGACTGAAGCTTTCTTT. Protein: CATSRALKTEAFF.

A few counts support this clonotype. The chain recombines TRBV30 with TRBJ2-7, with D unresolved. The germline V and J ends were trimmed by 5 bases and 4 bases, with 15 bases remaining between them. The germline CDR1 and CDR2 sequences are GTSNPN and SVGIG (reference sequence). CDR3 length: 13 residues. CDR3: CAWQGITPYEQYF. The CDR3 coding sequence is TGTGCCTGGCAAGGGATTACACCATACGAGCAGTACTTC. The full variable domain, its missing parts supplied by reference TRBV30 and TRBJ2-7, is SQTIHQWPATLVQPVGSPLSLECTVEGTSNPNLYWYRQAAGRGLQLLFYSVGIGQISSEVPQNLSASRPQDRQFILSSKKLLLSDSGFYLCAWQGITPYEQYFGPGTRLTVT.

The rearrangement joins TRBV7-9 to TRBJ2-3, with unresolved D. This CDR3 is 13 amino acids long. V lost 8 bases and J lost 0, with 9 bases in between. CDR1 and CDR2 from the germline V gene are SEHNR and FQNEAQ (reference sequence). CDR3 sequence (DNA): TGTGCCAGCCTGGTCTACAGCACAGATACGCAGTATTTT. Translation: CASLVYSTDTQYF.

Regarding this clonotype: A single base separates this from a much larger clone, so it may be a read error. This rearrangement joins TRBV3-1 to TRBJ1-5, with a possible D match to TRBD1 (5 bases). CDR1 is LGHDT and CDR2 is YNNKEL in the germline V gene (reference sequence). V lost 5 bases and J lost 9, with 14 bases in between. The CDR3 has 13 residues. In nucleotides, the CDR3 is TGTGCCAGCAGCGAAGTAGGGGATGGGCCCCAGCATTTT. The encoded protein is CASSEVGDGPQHF.

On this clonotype: One junction end does not reproduce the germline sequence, and a read error may be involved. This rearrangement joins TRBV28 to TRBJ1-5; 9 bases align to TRBD1. The CDR3 loop spans 15 amino acids. Germline V lookup: CDR1 MDHEN, CDR2 SYDVKM. The CDR3: CASSSGTGHYQPQHF. The CDR3 region has the DNA TGTGCCAGCAGCTCCGGGACAGGGCATTATCAGCCCCAACATTTT. The whole variable domain, filled in from reference TRBV28 and TRBJ1-5, reads DVKVTQSSRYLVKRTGEKVFLECVQDMDHENMFWYRQDPGLGLRLIYFSYDVKMKEKGDIPEGYSVSREKKERFSLILESASTNQTSMYLCASSSGTGHYQPQHFGDGTRLSIL.